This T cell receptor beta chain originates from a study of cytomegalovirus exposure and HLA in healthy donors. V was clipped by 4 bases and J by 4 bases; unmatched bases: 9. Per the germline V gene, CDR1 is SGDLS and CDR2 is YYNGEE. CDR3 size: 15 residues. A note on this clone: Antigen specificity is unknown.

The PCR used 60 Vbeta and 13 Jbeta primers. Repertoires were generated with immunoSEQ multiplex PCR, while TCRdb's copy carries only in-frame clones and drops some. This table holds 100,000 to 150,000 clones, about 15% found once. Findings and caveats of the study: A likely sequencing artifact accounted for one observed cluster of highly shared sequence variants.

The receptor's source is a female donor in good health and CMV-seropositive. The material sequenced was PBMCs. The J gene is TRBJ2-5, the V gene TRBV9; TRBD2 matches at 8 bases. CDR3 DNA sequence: TGTGCCAGCAGCCCTTTCACTAGCGGAACAGAGACCCAGTACTTC. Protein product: CASSPFTSGTETQYF.